The present T cell receptor beta chain was sequenced within a study of T cell responses to AZD1222 COVID-19 vaccine. The protocol was immunoSEQ multiplex PCR, while the TCRdb copy is restricted to in-frame clones and leaves out a portion. The sample has about 110,000 clones, about 86% seen once. Overall study results and limits: Targets within unmutated variant regions were reportedly found for nearly half of spike-specific TCRs.

Points on this clone: Its target is not known.

Trimming took 4 bases from V and 2 from J; bases not matched to a gene: 8. Germline V CDR1 and CDR2: MDHEN, SYDVKM. This CDR3 spans 17 amino acids. The chain combines TRBV28 with TRBJ2-2; 9 bases match TRBD1. The origin of this receptor is an adult in good health. Source: peripheral blood, taken on day 0 of AZD1222 vaccination. CDR3 nucleotides: TGTGCCAGCAGTTCACCGGGACAGGGACTCAACACCGGGGAGCTGTTTTTT. It specifies CASSSPGQGLNTGELFF.